This entry lists 11 T cell receptor beta chains sequenced from one sample in a study of blood T cell repertoires in COVID-19. The protocol was immunoSEQ multiplex PCR, while the TCRdb copy is restricted to in-frame clones and leaves out a portion. The sample holds 200,000 or so clones, approximately 83% seen once. Source material: peripheral blood. The receptors shown here come from a man in his 60s with acute or convalescent COVID-19.

This clone appeared once. The chain combines TRBV5-1 with TRBJ1-1; D gene unclear. This CDR3 is built from 13 residues. In germline, CDR1 is SGHRS, CDR2 YFSETQ. V lost 4 bases, J lost 6 bases, and 13 bases lay in between. The CDR3 DNA is TGCGCCAGCAGCCCAGGTGGAGGTTCTGAAGCTTTCTTT. Its translation is CASSPGGGSEAFF.

The V gene is TRBV27, the J gene TRBJ2-1; 9 positions match TRBD1. The V gene end was trimmed by 10 bases and the J gene end by 5 bases; junction bases not matched to a gene: 6. CDR1 and CDR2 from the germline V gene are MNHEY and SMNVEV (reference sequence). The CDR3 is 13 residues long. CDR3 amino acids: CATKTGGNNEQFF. DNA for the CDR3: TGTGCCACCAAGACAGGGGGGAACAATGAGCAGTTCTTC.

V is TRBV6-4 and J is TRBJ2-3; 10 bases are a match to TRBD2. Germline loops: CDR1 MRHNA, CDR2 SNTAGT. Trimming at V came to 8 bases and at J to 1 base, leaving 6 bases not matched to a gene. The CDR3 is made up of 15 amino acids. The CDR3 here is CASAVAGGGTDTQYF. The CDR3 DNA reads as TGTGCCAGCGCAGTAGCGGGAGGAGGCACAGATACGCAGTATTTT.

The rearrangement joins TRBV3-1 (or the pseudogene TRBV3-2) to TRBJ1-3; 7 bases are a match to TRBD1. Germline V gene sequence: CDR1 LGHDT, CDR2 YNNKEL (reference sequence). Germline trimming cut 3 bases from V and 3 bases from J; bases unmatched to any gene: 8. The CDR3 runs to 16 residues. The CDR3 reads CASSHLARDSGNTIYF. CDR3 nucleotides: TGTGCCAGCAGCCACTTAGCCCGGGACAGTGGAAACACCATATATTTT.

This clone was recorded a few times. The chain carries TRBV28 and TRBJ1-5; D is possibly TRBD1 (6 bases). Germline lookup yields CDR1 MDHEN and CDR2 SYDVKM. The length of the CDR3 is 14 residues. V was shortened by 6 bases and J by 2 bases, with 11 bases between the two germline ends. For the CDR3, the DNA is TGTGCCAGCAGACAATCAGGGGGCAATCAGCCCCAGCATTTT. It translates to CASRQSGGNQPQHF.

The rearrangement links TRBV6-2 or TRBV6-3 to TRBJ2-7; 9 bases fit TRBD1. The trim removed 6 bases at V and 7 bases at J, leaving 13 bases unmatched. This CDR3 has 15 residues. Germline V gene lookup returns CDR1 MNHEY and CDR2 SVGEGT. The CDR3 bases are TGTGCCAGCAGCTATGCCGGGACAGGGCGGGTTGAGCAGTACTTC. Encoded protein: CASSYAGTGRVEQYF.

The chain is built from TRBV28 and TRBJ2-3, with TRBD1 matching over 9 bases. Germline values: CDR1 MDHEN, CDR2 SYDVKM. After removal of 4 bases from V and 6 bases from J, the junction contained 5 bases not matched to a gene. CDR3 length: 14 residues. CDR3 region: CASSSHGTGDTQYF. CDR3 nucleotides: TGTGCCAGCAGTTCCCACGGGACAGGGGATACGCAGTATTTT.

The chain combines TRBV6-5 with TRBJ1-1; the match to TRBD1 covers 7 bases. Germline CDR1 reads MNHEY; CDR2 reads SVGAGI. With 8 bases clipped from V and 11 bases from J, the junction kept 17 bases outside the gene matches. The CDR3 totals 14 residues. The CDR3 sequence: CASRTTGARSGAFF. The CDR3 bases are TGTGCCAGCCGCACTACAGGGGCCCGGTCAGGGGCTTTCTTT.

In this sample, this clone turned up a few times. The chain uses TRBV3-1 (or the pseudogene TRBV3-2) and TRBJ1-2; D unclear. The V end lost 0 bases, the J end lost 4 bases, and 12 bases lay between the germline ends. Germline CDR1 LGHDT, CDR2 YNNKEL (reference sequence). This CDR3 has 15 residues. CDR3 nucleotide sequence: TGTGCCAGCAGCCAAGACGAATACCAGGTCTATGGCTACACCTTC. It yields the protein CASSQDEYQVYGYTF.

The chain links TRBV7-2 to TRBJ2-1, with 7 bases identical to TRBD2. This CDR3 is 15 amino acids long. The V and J ends lost 4 bases and 2 bases, in that order; junction bases with no gene match: 5. Per germline, CDR1 SGHTA and CDR2 FQGNSA. In nucleotides, the CDR3 is TGTGCCAGCAGCTACGGACTAGTAGCCTACAATGAGCAGTTCTTC. It codes for CASSYGLVAYNEQFF.

The chain recombines TRBV5-1 with TRBJ2-3, with D possibly TRBD2 on 5 matching bases. The CDR3 has 15 residues. CDR1 is SGHRS, CDR2 YFSETQ, per germline. The germline V and J ends were trimmed by 0 bases and 3 bases, with 11 bases remaining between them. The CDR3 sequence: CASSLVSEATDTQYF. In nucleotides, the CDR3 is TGCGCCAGCAGCTTGGTTAGCGAGGCGACAGATACGCAGTATTTT.